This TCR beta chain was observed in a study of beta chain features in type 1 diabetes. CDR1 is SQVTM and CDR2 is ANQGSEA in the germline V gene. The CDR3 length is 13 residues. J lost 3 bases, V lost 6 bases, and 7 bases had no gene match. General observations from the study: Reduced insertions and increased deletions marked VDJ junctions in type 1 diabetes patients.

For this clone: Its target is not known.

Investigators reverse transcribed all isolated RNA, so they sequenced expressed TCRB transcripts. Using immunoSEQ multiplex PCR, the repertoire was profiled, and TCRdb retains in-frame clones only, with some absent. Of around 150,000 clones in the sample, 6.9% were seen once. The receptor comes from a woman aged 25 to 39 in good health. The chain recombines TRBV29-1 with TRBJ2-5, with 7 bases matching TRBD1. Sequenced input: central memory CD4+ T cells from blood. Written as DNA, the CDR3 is TGCAGCGTAGGGGACAGAAAGAAAGAGACCCAGTACTTC. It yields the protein CSVGDRKKETQYF. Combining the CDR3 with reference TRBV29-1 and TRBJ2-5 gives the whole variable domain SAVISQKPSRDICQRGTSLTIQCQVDSQVTMMFWYRQQPGQSLTLIATANQGSEATYESGFVIDKFPISRPNLTFSTLTVSNMSPEDSSIYLCSVGDRKKETQYFGPGTRLLVL.